Shown below are 11 T cell receptor beta chains from a single sample sequenced in a study of blood T cell repertoires in COVID-19. The method was immunoSEQ multiplex PCR; TCRdb's version includes in-frame clones alone and lacks a portion of them. The sample lists roughly 250,000 clones, approximately 86% occurring once. The specimen was peripheral blood. These receptors all stem from a man aged 55 to 70 who had recovered from COVID-19.

The J gene is TRBJ2-3, the V gene TRBV3-1 (or the pseudogene TRBV3-2); TRBD1 matches at 8 bases. The CDR3 has 17 residues. V was clipped by 2 bases and J by 2 bases; unmatched bases: 9. The V gene's germline CDR1 is LGHDT and CDR2 YNNKEL (reference sequence). CDR3 loop: CASSQPQGGWATDTQYF. Written as DNA, the CDR3 is TGTGCCAGCAGCCAACCACAGGGGGGCTGGGCCACAGATACGCAGTATTTT.

J is TRBJ2-3 and V is TRBV19; D is perhaps TRBD1 (5 bases). Trimming left V 5 bases short and J 5 bases short, with 11 bases between. CDR3 length equals 13 residues. Germline loops: CDR1 LNHDA, CDR2 SQIVND (reference sequence). The CDR3 coding sequence is TGTGCCAGTAGTGTCGGACACCTAGATACGCAGTATTTT. Translating it yields CASSVGHLDTQYF.

This clone was counted a few times. V and J are TRBV7-9 and TRBJ1-1; D might be TRBD1 (5 bases). In germline, CDR1 is SEHNR, CDR2 FQNEAQ (reference sequence). The CDR3 length is 15 residues. V was clipped by 2 bases and J by 2 bases, with 12 bases between them. CDR3 DNA: TGTGCCAGCAGCTTAAGTAGACAGACTAACACTGAAGCTTTCTTT. Translation: CASSLSRQTNTEAFF.

The rearrangement joins TRBV5-1 to TRBJ2-5, with D possibly matching TRBD1 (5 bases). V was pared by 1 base and J by 2 bases, with 9 bases between. Germline CDR1 SGHRS, CDR2 YFSETQ. This CDR3 has 14 residues. CDR3 sequence reads: CASSLTAGQETQYF. CDR3 DNA sequence: TGCGCCAGCAGCTTGACGGCAGGGCAAGAGACCCAGTACTTC.

The rearrangement links TRBV6-5 to TRBJ1-2, with D perhaps matching TRBD1 (5 bases). The V gene lost 6 bases and the J gene lost 2 bases, with 13 bases spanning the gap. The CDR3 extends over 14 amino acids. Germline CDR1 MNHEY, CDR2 SVGAGI. CDR3 loop: CASSLLQGNYGYTF. CDR3 DNA sequence: TGTGCCAGCAGCCTCCTCCAGGGAAACTATGGCTACACCTTC.

This chain uses TRBV25-1 with TRBJ1-1, with 12 bases identical to TRBD1. CDR3 size: 17 residues. CDR1 is MGHDK and CDR2 is SYGVNS in the germline V gene. V gave up 3 bases and J gave up 8 bases; unmatched junction bases: 13. The CDR3 region has the DNA TGTGCCAGCAGTGAGCCATTACCGGGACAGGGGGCATCCGAAGCTTTCTTT. Protein product: CASSEPLPGQGASEAFF.

The rearrangement joins TRBV29-1 to TRBJ2-2; 7 bases agree with TRBD1. V shed 7 bases and J 0 bases; nucleotides not matched to a gene: 5. CDR1 is SQVTM and CDR2 is ANQGSEA in the germline V gene. The CDR3 loop spans 14 amino acids. The CDR3: CSGRDSPNTGELFF. In DNA, the CDR3 is TGCAGCGGTCGGGACAGTCCGAACACCGGGGAGCTGTTTTTT.

The V gene is TRBV5-1, the J gene TRBJ1-2; D ambiguous. V shed 2 bases and J shed 1 base, with 9 bases lying between them. CDR3 length: 14 residues. CDR1 is SGHRS, CDR2 YFSETQ, per germline. The CDR3 DNA follows: TGCGCCAGCAGCTTTGGCGAGGATAACTATGGCTACACCTTC. As protein: CASSFGEDNYGYTF.

This chain joins TRBV29-1 and TRBJ2-1; D not resolved. The CDR3 contains 12 residues. The germline V gene has CDR1 SQVTM and CDR2 ANQGSEA. Trimming cost V 5 bases and J 0 bases, with 5 bases left between them. CDR3 DNA sequence: TGCAGCGTTCTAGGCTCCTACAATGAGCAGTTCTTC. Protein product: CSVLGSYNEQFF.

This clone was observed a few times. The chain joins TRBV7-9 to TRBJ2-7, with TRBD2 matching 11 bases. Germline CDR1 SEHNR, CDR2 FQNEAQ (reference sequence). The ends lost 2 bases at V and 5 bases at J; junction bases unmatched: 2. This CDR3 contains 14 residues. Here the CDR3 DNA reads TGTGCCAGCAGCTTACTAGCGGGGGGACACGAGCAGTACTTC. Its translation is CASSLLAGGHEQYF.

This chain joins TRBV2 and TRBJ2-2; D unclear. CDR1 and CDR2 (germline): SNHLY, FYNNEI. The CDR3 covers 14 residues. Trimming took 5 bases from V and 2 from J, leaving 9 bases between them. CDR3 loop: CASSTLLNTGELFF. The CDR3 DNA sequence: TGTGCCAGCAGTACGCTACTAAACACCGGGGAGCTGTTTTTT.